This paragraph reports one TCR beta chain. Scientists amplified the TCR beta CDR3 regions from RNA transcripts. Scientists carried out first-round RT-PCR using HTBI primers and then a second-round multiplex PCR. MiXCR, applied by TCRdb to the multiplex PCR reads, yields one record per CDR3 protein. Of some 750,000 distinct CDR3 sequences listed, 40% were seen once; the top ten hold 44%. The record originates from a study of Graves' ophthalmopathy and Graves' hyperthyroidism. Deletions cut 10 bases from V and 1 base from J, with 16 bases between. The CDR3 has 14 residues. Looked up from germline, CDR1 is SEHNR and CDR2 is FQNEAQ (reference sequence).

V is TRBV7-9 and J is TRBJ1-1; D is perhaps TRBD1 (6 bases). The sequenced sample was peripheral blood. This clonotype originated in an adult man with Graves' ophthalmopathy. In DNA form, the CDR3 reads TGTGCCACCATACTACAGGGTCAGAACACTGAAGCTTTCTTT. As protein: CATILQGQNTEAFF.